Below are 21 T cell receptor delta chains sequenced from a single sample in a study of DNA immune sequencing with unique molecular identifiers. Primers for all 8 TRDV and 4 TRDJ genes amplified genomic DNA in 32-plex. In about 3 barcoding PCR cycles, molecules received a 12-nucleotide UMI, then adapter PCR followed. TCRdb reanalyzed the multiplex PCR reads using CATT. The sample lists 2,000 to 2,500 delta-chain clones; around 19% were seen once. The source material was gamma-delta T cells from PBMCs. Receptors originate from a human donor in good health.

In the case of this clone: This sequence is one base from a far larger clone and is likely a read error. Other DNA sequences from this sample encode an identical CDR3 as well. The chain combines TRDV1 with TRDJ1; 8 bases fit TRDD3. Losses at the gene ends were 5 bases for V and 2 bases for J; bases not matched to a gene: 16. Germline V gene sequence: CDR1 TSWWSYY, CDR2 QGS. The CDR3 runs 18 residues. CDR3 amino acids: CALGLSSVYWGVTDKLIF. The CDR3 DNA sequence: TGTGCTCTTGGGCTGTCCTCAGTGTACTGGGGGGTTACCGATAAACTCATCTTT.

On this clone: With a much larger clone just one base away, this may be a read error. V gene TRDV3 combines with J gene TRDJ1; 13 nucleotides agree with TRDD3. Germline V gene sequence: CDR1 TVYSNPD, CDR2 GDNSRS (reference sequence). The CDR3 runs 21 residues. Trimming removed 1 base from V and 2 bases from J; junction bases left unmatched: 22. The CDR3 region has the DNA TGTGCCTTTACGATCAACGGGGGCTACTGGGGGATACGTATTTTAACCGATAAACTCATCTTT. Translating gives CAFTINGGYWGIRILTDKLIF.

As concerns this clone: This likely traces to a read error, being one base from a far larger clone. Other DNA sequences in this specimen translate into the identical CDR3. This sequence joins TRDV1 and TRDJ1; 11 positions match TRDD3. The CDR3 is 26 amino acids. V trimming: 1 base; J trimming: 0 bases; junction bases outside the gene matches: 31. The germline V gene has CDR1 TSWWSYY and CDR2 QGS. The CDR3 DNA is TGTGCTCTTGGGGAACCCCGCCATTCCTATAAGTACTGGGGGATAAACCGACCTGACTACACCGATAAACTCATCTTT. Protein: CALGEPRHSYKYWGINRPDYTDKLIF.

By share, this clone ranks as medium-sized. The chain has TRDV1 and TRDJ1; D is perhaps TRDD3 (5 bases). The CDR3 extends over 20 amino acids. With 0 bases removed from V and 0 bases from J, the gap between germline ends came to 23 bases. The germline V gene has CDR1 TSWWSYY and CDR2 QGS. CDR3 nucleotide sequence: TGTGCTCTTGGGGAACTCCCCACGTTCTGGGCGGGACCGTACACCGATAAACTCATCTTT. Encoded protein: CALGELPTFWAGPYTDKLIF.

This clone was counted between two and nine times. This probably arose from a read error, given a far larger clone one base away. The chain links TRDV2 to TRDJ1; perhaps TRDD3 as D (5 bases). Per germline, CDR1 GEAIGNYY and CDR2 EKD. The V gene lost 3 bases and the J gene lost 4 bases, with 14 bases spanning the gap. The CDR3 sequence is 14 residues long. The CDR3 DNA reads TGTGCCTGTGACGGAATATCGGGGGGCGATAAACTCATCTTT. Its translation is CACDGISGGDKLIF.

This clone ranks as medium-sized (0.01 to 0.1%). The rearrangement links TRDV2 to TRDJ1, with TRDD3 matching 11 bases. This CDR3 is 20 amino acids long. J lost 0 bases, V lost 0 bases, and 14 bases had no gene match. CDR1 is GEAIGNYY and CDR2 is EKD in the germline V gene. The CDR3 spells CACDTIVVGDTPRYTDKLIF. Written as DNA, the CDR3 is TGTGCCTGTGACACCATCGTGGTGGGGGATACGCCCCGATACACCGATAAACTCATCTTT.

With respect to this clone: With a far larger clone one base away, a read error is the likely cause. The CDR3 bases are TGTGCTCTTGGGGAACTAGGGGCTCTTCCTTTAGTACTGGGTTATCCCGTTAAACTCATCTTT. Translating it yields CALGELGALPLVLGYPVKLIF. The chain has TRDV1 and TRDJ1, with D perhaps assigned TRDD2 or TRDD3 (6 bases each). Germline CDR1 and CDR2: TSWWSYY and QGS. CDR3 size: 21 residues. Trimming shortened V by 0 bases and J by 7 bases, and 33 bases separated the two germline ends.

In this sample, this clone turned up once. The rearrangement joins TRDV2 to TRDJ1, with 8 bases fitting TRDD3. The CDR3 sequence is 27 residues long. Trimming removed 0 bases from V and 1 base from J; junction bases left unmatched: 39. Per the germline V gene, CDR1 is GEAIGNYY and CDR2 is EKD. In nucleotides, the CDR3 is TGTGCCTGTGACACCGTGGTGGACTTTATTTGGCTTCGGCGACTTTGGTGGCTGGGGGACGCCACCGATAAACTCATCTTT. This codes for CACDTVVDFIWLRRLWWLGDATDKLIF.

This clone is categorized as medium-sized. The chain has TRDV2 and TRDJ1, with D perhaps assigned TRDD2 or TRDD3 (9 bases each). V was shortened by 5 bases and J by 0 bases, with 39 bases between the two germline ends. This CDR3 is 23 amino acids long. Per germline, CDR1 GEAIGNYY and CDR2 EKD. For the CDR3, the DNA is TGTGCCTGTGCCCGCCTTCCTACGGGTGGCTACTGGGGGAACCAAATGTACACCGATAAACTCATCTTT. Its translation is CACARLPTGGYWGNQMYTDKLIF.

This clone is labeled medium-sized. The chain links TRDV3 to TRDJ1; no reliable D call. V was cut by 4 bases and J by 0 bases, with 6 bases left in between. CDR1 is TVYSNPD, CDR2 GDNSRS, per germline (reference sequence). The length of the CDR3 is 11 residues. This CDR3 is CASTYTDKLIF. CDR3 bases: TGTGCCTCTACCTACACCGATAAACTCATCTTT.

Of note for this clone: It is likely a read error: a sequence one base away is far more abundant. This chain joins TRDV2 and TRDJ3; D may be TRDD3 (6 bases). Germline values: CDR1 GEAIGNYY, CDR2 EKD. The CDR3 contains 18 residues. V lost 1 base and J lost 4, with 16 bases in between. In DNA, the CDR3 is TGTGCCTGTGACACGGCGGGGATGCGCGATTGGGACACCCGACAGATGTTTTTC. Translation: CACDTAGMRDWDTRQMFF.

There are a few counts of this clone. The genes are TRDV1 and TRDJ1; TRDD3 agrees at 11 bases. V shed 4 bases and J 3 bases; nucleotides not matched to a gene: 19. Germline V CDR1 and CDR2: TSWWSYY, QGS. The CDR3 runs to 20 residues. This CDR3 is CALGVPFLLGDNEVSDKLIF. In DNA form, the CDR3 reads TGTGCTCTTGGGGTTCCTTTCCTACTGGGGGATAATGAGGTCTCCGATAAACTCATCTTT.

By sample fraction, this clone is medium-sized. Additional DNA sequences in this sample encode the identical CDR3. The chain employs TRDV1 and TRDJ2; weak D call: TRDD2 (6 bases). With 0 bases removed from V and 4 bases from J, the gap between germline ends came to 27 bases. Germline CDR1 is TSWWSYY and CDR2 is QGS. This CDR3 contains 21 residues. CDR3 sequence (DNA): TGTGCTCTTGGGGAACTCCCCCTCAAGGCTTCCTCCCTATGGGGGACAGCACAACTCTTCTTT. This codes for CALGELPLKASSLWGTAQLFF.

By sample share, this clone is large. The chain carries TRDV2 and TRDJ1; TRDD3 aligns across 11 bases. This CDR3 comprises 20 residues. The trim removed 1 base at V and 7 bases at J, leaving 22 bases unmatched. Germline loops: CDR1 GEAIGNYY, CDR2 EKD. CDR3 sequence: CACDTFGRGLGDNLGGKLIF. CDR3 nucleotide sequence: TGTGCCTGTGACACTTTTGGCCGCGGACTGGGGGATAACCTTGGTGGTAAACTCATCTTT.

This clone was seen only a few times. V usage is TRDV2 and J usage is TRDJ3, with D maybe TRDD3 (5 bases). V was shortened by 1 base and J by 2 bases, with 11 bases between the two germline ends. The length of the CDR3 is 17 residues. CDR1 and CDR2 from the germline V gene are GEAIGNYY and EKD. This chain's CDR3 is CACDTVGFAWDTRQMFF. CDR3 sequence (DNA): TGTGCCTGTGACACTGTGGGGTTCGCCTGGGACACCCGACAGATGTTTTTC.

Concerning this clone itself: The likely explanation is a read error, given a far larger clone one base away. The V call is TRDV1, the J call TRDJ1; the D gene is possibly TRDD3 (8 bases). Germline V gene sequence: CDR1 TSWWSYY, CDR2 QGS. This CDR3 is 21 amino acids long. The chain's CDR3 is CALRELSYILLGVLYTDKLIF. CDR3 DNA sequence: TGTGCTCTTCGGGAACTTTCCTACATCCTACTGGGGGTTTTGTACACCGATAAACTCATCTTT.

By share of the sample, this clone is medium-sized. This rearrangement joins TRDV2 to TRDJ1; TRDD3 matches at 11 bases. V lost 3 bases and J lost 3; bases outside the gene matches: 8. The germline gives CDR1 GEAIGNYY, CDR2 EKD. The CDR3 spans 16 residues. This CDR3 is CACDSVLGDIADKLIF. CDR3 DNA: TGTGCCTGTGACTCGGTACTGGGGGATATAGCCGATAAACTCATCTTT.

This clone turned up a few times. This rearrangement joins TRDV1 to TRDJ1; weak D call: TRDD3 (6 bases). V was trimmed by 1 base and J by 0 bases, leaving 27 bases between them. Germline CDR1 and CDR2: TSWWSYY and QGS. This CDR3 has 21 amino acids. The CDR3 loop reads CALGERVFPLGRGVYTDKLIF. CDR3 DNA: TGTGCTCTTGGGGAACGGGTCTTCCCACTGGGCAGGGGGGTTTACACCGATAAACTCATCTTT.

Remarks on this clone: The protein TCRdb lists belongs to a much larger clone and differs from this DNA's translation at residue 3, which points to a read error; the protein shown is made from the DNA. The genes are TRDV1 and TRDJ1; the D gene is possibly TRDD3 (7 bases). CDR3 length: 24 amino acids. Germline lookup yields CDR1 TSWWSYY and CDR2 QGS. The DNA for the CDR3 is TGTGCTTTTGGGGAACTTCTATACCTTCCCGTCGTACTGGGGTCTATAGATGACACCGATAAACTCATCTTT. It translates to CAFGELLYLPVVLGSIDDTDKLIF.

Notes on this clone: Only one base separates this from a far larger clonotype, so it likely reflects a read error. This sequence joins TRAV36/DV7 and TRDJ1, with 13 bases lining up with TRDD3. This CDR3 is 23 amino acids long. Looked up from germline, CDR1 is VTNFRS and CDR2 is LTSSGIE (reference sequence). V lost 0 bases and J lost 2; bases outside the gene matches: 25. CDR3 sequence: CAVEAYLLSYLYWGIRGTDKLIF. The CDR3 region has the DNA TGTGCTGTGGAGGCTTATCTGCTTTCCTATCTTTACTGGGGGATACGCGGGACCGATAAACTCATCTTT. Full variable domain (rest looked up from reference TRAV36/DV7 and TRDJ1): EDKVVQSPLSLVVHEGDTVTLNCSYEVTNFRSLLWYKQEKKAPTFLFMLTSSGIEKKSGRLSSILDKKELSSILNITATQTGDSAIYLCAVEAYLLSYLYWGIRGTDKLIFGKGTRVTVEP.

The gene calls are TRDV1 and TRDJ1, with D perhaps matching TRDD3 (5 bases). V gave up 2 bases and J gave up 1 base, with 29 bases separating them. CDR3 length equals 21 residues. Germline lookup yields CDR1 TSWWSYY and CDR2 QGS. The chain's CDR3 is CALGENTWLQYIGASTDKLIF. The CDR3 nucleotides read TGTGCTCTTGGGGAAAATACGTGGCTACAGTATATTGGGGCCTCCACCGATAAACTCATCTTT.